Listed here is a single TCR beta chain. The data derive from a study of early T cells in non-severe SARS-CoV-2 infection. Study-level information: The sequenced material was bulk RNA from unsorted whole blood, and its chains were unpaired.

Germline V CDR1 and CDR2: LGHNA, YNFKEQ. The CDR3 consists of 15 residues. V gave up 4 bases and J gave up 7 bases, with 14 bases separating them. Unique molecular identifiers tagged individual cDNA molecules. A single record per CDR3 protein comes from TCRdb applying MiXCR to the 5' RACE reads. This table has 55,000 to 65,000 distinct CDR3 sequences, 10% to 15% appearing once. The TCR sequence derives from an adult who was a healthcare worker with PCR-confirmed SARS-CoV-2 infection or an uninfected control (not recorded which). This material consisted of whole blood, taken at baseline. The gene calls are TRBV4-2 and TRBJ1-6, with D perhaps matching TRBD1 (5 bases). This CDR3 reads CASSRNRGWNSPLHF. Written as DNA, the CDR3 is TGTGCCAGCAGCCGAAACCGGGGGTGGAATTCACCCCTCCACTTT.